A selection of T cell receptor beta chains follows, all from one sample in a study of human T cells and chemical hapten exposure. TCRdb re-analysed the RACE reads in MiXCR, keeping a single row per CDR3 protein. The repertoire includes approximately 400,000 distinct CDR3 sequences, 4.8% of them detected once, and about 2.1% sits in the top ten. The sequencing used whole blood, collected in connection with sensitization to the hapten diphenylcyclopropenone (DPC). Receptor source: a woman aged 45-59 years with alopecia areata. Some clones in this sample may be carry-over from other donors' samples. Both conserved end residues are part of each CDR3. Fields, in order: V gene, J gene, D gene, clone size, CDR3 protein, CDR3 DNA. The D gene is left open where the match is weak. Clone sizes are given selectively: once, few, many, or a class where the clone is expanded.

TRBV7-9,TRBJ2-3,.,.,CASGYGQYTDTQYF,TGTGCCAGCGGCTATGGACAGTACACAGATACGCAGTATTTT
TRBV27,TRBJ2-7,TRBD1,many,CASGWTGAPEQYF,TGTGCCAGCGGATGGACAGGGGCCCCAGAGCAGTACTTC
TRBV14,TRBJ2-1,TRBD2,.,CASSQVPAGVYEQFF,TGTGCCAGCAGCCAAGTACCAGCGGGGGTTTATGAGCAGTTCTTC
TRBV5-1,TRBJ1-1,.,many,CASSVEGRSTEAFF,TGCGCCAGCAGCGTGGAGGGGCGCAGCACTGAAGCTTTCTTT
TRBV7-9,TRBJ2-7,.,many,CASSSTALYEQYF,TGTGCCAGCAGCTCTACGGCCCTTTACGAGCAGTACTTC
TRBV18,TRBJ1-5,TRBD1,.,CASSPKGQNSNQPQHF,TGTGCCAGCTCACCAAAGGGACAGAATTCCAATCAGCCCCAGCATTTT
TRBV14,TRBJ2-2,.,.,CASSRGLSNTGELFF,TGTGCCAGCAGCCGCGGACTTTCGAACACCGGGGAGCTGTTTTTT
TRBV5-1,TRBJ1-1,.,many,CASRGDINTEAFF,TGCGCCAGCAGAGGAGACATCAACACTGAAGCTTTCTTT
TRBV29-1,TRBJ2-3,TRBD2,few,CSVGGFLAGSSTDTQYF,TGCAGCGTTGGGGGGTTTCTAGCGGGATCTAGCACAGATACGCAGTATTTT
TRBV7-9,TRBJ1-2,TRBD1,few,CASSLEMATGRNYGYTF,TGTGCCAGCAGCTTAGAGATGGCGACAGGGAGAAACTATGGCTACACCTTC
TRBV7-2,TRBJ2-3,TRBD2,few,CASSLATGLSTDTQYF,TGTGCCAGCAGCTTAGCCACGGGACTAAGCACAGATACGCAGTATTTT
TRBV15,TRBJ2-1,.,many,CATRRPDTYNEQFF,TGTGCCACCAGAAGACCAGACACCTACAATGAGCAGTTCTTC
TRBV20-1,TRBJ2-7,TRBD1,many,CSAREGRTGIDEQYF,TGCAGTGCTAGGGAGGGTCGGACAGGGATCGACGAGCAGTACTTC
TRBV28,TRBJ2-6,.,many,CATRPGSSGANVLTF,TGTGCCACCCGGCCGGGTTCCTCTGGGGCCAACGTCCTGACTTTC
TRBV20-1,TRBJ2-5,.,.,CSAQGGGTQYF,TGCAGTGCCCAAGGCGGTGGCACCCAGTACTTC
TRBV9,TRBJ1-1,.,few,CASSVGATAEAFF,TGTGCCAGCAGCGTAGGGGCTACGGCTGAAGCTTTCTTT
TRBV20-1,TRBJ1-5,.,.,CSARDRAYSNQPQHF,TGCAGTGCTAGAGATCGGGCCTATAGCAATCAGCCCCAGCATTTT
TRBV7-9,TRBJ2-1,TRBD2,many,CASSPRTSGRKDEQFF,TGTGCCAGCAGTCCTCGGACTAGCGGGAGGAAGGATGAGCAGTTCTTC
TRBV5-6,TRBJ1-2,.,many,CASSWGDVSNYGYTF,TGTGCCAGCAGCTGGGGGGACGTATCTAACTATGGCTACACCTTC
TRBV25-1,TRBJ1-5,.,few,CASRGVGNQPQHF,TGTGCCAGCAGGGGAGTTGGCAATCAGCCCCAGCATTTT
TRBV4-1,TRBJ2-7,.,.,CASSQVRDGAEQYF,TGCGCCAGCAGCCAAGTTCGGGACGGCGCGGAGCAGTACTTC
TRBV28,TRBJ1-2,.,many,CASSPLHTVGYTF,TGTGCCAGCAGTCCGTTACACACAGTTGGCTACACCTTC
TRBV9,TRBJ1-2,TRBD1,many,CASSVGDSANYGYTF,TGTGCCAGCAGCGTAGGGGACAGTGCTAACTATGGCTACACCTTC
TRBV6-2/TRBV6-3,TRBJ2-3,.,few,CASSYGQNYKPDTQYF,TGTGCCAGCAGTTACGGACAGAATTACAAGCCAGATACGCAGTATTTT
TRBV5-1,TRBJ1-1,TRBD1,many,CASSSRQGVTEAFF,TGCGCCAGCAGTTCCCGACAGGGGGTGACTGAAGCTTTCTTT
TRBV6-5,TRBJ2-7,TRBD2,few,CASRDAGLGTYEQYF,TGTGCCAGCAGAGACGCGGGACTAGGGACCTACGAGCAGTACTTC
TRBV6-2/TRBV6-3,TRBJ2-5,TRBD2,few,CASRAGGLETQYF,TGTGCCAGCAGGGCGGGAGGGCTGGAGACCCAGTACTTC
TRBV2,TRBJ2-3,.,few,CASNPVTDTQYF,TGTGCCAGCAACCCGGTCACAGATACGCAGTATTTT
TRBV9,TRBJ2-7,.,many,CASSIGQEQYF,TGTGCCAGCAGCATAGGACAGGAGCAGTACTTC
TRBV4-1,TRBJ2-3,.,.,CASSQEERGTDTQYF,TGCGCCAGCAGCCAAGAGGAGAGGGGGACAGATACGCAGTATTTT
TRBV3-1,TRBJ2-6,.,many,CASSPLTGSGANVLTF,TGTGCCAGCAGCCCATTGACAGGCTCTGGGGCCAACGTCCTGACTTTC
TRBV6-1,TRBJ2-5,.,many,CASSLTGPRETQYF,TGTGCCAGCAGCCTGACAGGCCCTAGGGAGACCCAGTACTTC
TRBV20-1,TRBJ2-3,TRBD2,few,CSAPSGGASDTQYF,TGCAGTGCTCCTAGCGGGGGGGCCTCAGATACGCAGTATTTT
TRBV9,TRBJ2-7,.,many,CASSVATWGLGAPYEQYF,TGTGCCAGCAGCGTAGCTACATGGGGGTTGGGGGCTCCCTACGAGCAGTACTTC
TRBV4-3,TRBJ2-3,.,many,CASSQDTGTDTQYF,TGCGCCAGCAGCCAAGATACAGGGACAGATACGCAGTATTTT